The clone carrying this T cell receptor beta chain was picked up a small number of times. Profiling relied on immunoSEQ multiplex PCR, and the TCRdb table lists in-frame clones only, not all of them. The table shows 350,000 to 400,000 clones, with around 87% occurring only once. This sample is part of a study of blood T cell repertoires in COVID-19. Allocation to cohorts depended on clinical history reported by the participants. V dropped 3 bases and J dropped 2 bases, with 11 bases sitting between them. Germline-derived CDR1 and CDR2 are SGHRS and YFSETQ. This CDR3 region has 15 residues. Sequenced: PBMCs or T cells enriched from blood (not recorded which). The chain employs TRBV5-1 and TRBJ2-2, with D possibly matching TRBD1 (6 bases). This TCR derives from a man aged 40-55 years in a cohort exposed to, infected with or recovered from COVID-19 (not recorded which). The CDR3 DNA is TGCGCCAGCAGCTCTGGGACATCTAACACCGGGGAGCTGTTTTTT. Its protein product is CASSSGTSNTGELFF.